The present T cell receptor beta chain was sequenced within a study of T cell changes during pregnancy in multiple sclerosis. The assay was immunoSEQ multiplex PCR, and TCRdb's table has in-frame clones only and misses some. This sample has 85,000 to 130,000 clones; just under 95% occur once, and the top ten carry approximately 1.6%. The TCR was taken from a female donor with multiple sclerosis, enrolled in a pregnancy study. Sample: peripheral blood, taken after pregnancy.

As DNA, the CDR3 is TGCGCCAGCAGCTTAGCGGGAGACAGGGGGAACATTCAGTACTTC. This translates into CASSLAGDRGNIQYF. The chain has TRBV5-1 and TRBJ2-4; possible D gene TRBD1, 9 bases. The CDR3 runs to 15 residues. The germline V gene has CDR1 SGHRS and CDR2 YFSETQ. V dropped 2 bases and J dropped 7 bases, with 16 bases sitting between them. The full variable domain, completed using reference TRBV5-1 and TRBJ2-4, is KAGVTQTPRYLIKTRGQQVTLSCSPISGHRSVSWYQQTPGQGLQFLFEYFSETQRNKGNFPGRFSGRQFSNSRSEMNVSTLELGDSALYLCASSLAGDRGNIQYFGAGTRLSVL.